A single sample is the source of the 19 T cell receptor beta chains below, sequenced in a study of blood T cell repertoires in COVID-19. Assay used: immunoSEQ multiplex PCR; TCRdb lists only in-frame clones, some missing. The data contain tens of thousands of clones, approximately 81% of them singletons. The sequenced sample was peripheral blood. Receptors were obtained from a man older than 75 with acute or convalescent COVID-19.

This clone showed up just a few times. The chain recombines TRBV6-5 with TRBJ2-7; TRBD1 matches at 10 bases. The CDR3 spans 14 residues. The germline V gene encodes CDR1 MNHEY and CDR2 SVGAGI. With V trimmed by 2 bases and J by 7 bases, 5 bases remained unmatched. This CDR3 reads CASSYGGQGVEQYF. CDR3 sequence (DNA): TGTGCCAGCAGTTACGGCGGACAGGGGGTAGAGCAGTACTTC.

This clone appeared once. The chain is built from TRBV27 and TRBJ2-7, with 10 bases fitting TRBD2. Germline V gene sequence: CDR1 MNHEY, CDR2 SMNVEV (reference sequence). V lost 4 bases to trimming and J lost 2 bases; unmatched junction nucleotides: 8. This CDR3 has 16 amino acids. The CDR3 protein is CASSSKREGNPYEQYF. The DNA for the CDR3 is TGTGCCAGCAGTTCCAAGCGGGAGGGCAACCCCTACGAGCAGTACTTC.

The V gene is TRBV5-1, the J gene TRBJ2-2; D may be TRBD2 (6 bases). This CDR3 contains 16 residues. Germline V CDR1 and CDR2: SGHRS, YFSETQ. Trimming removed 0 bases from V and 1 base from J, with 10 bases in between. The CDR3 region is CASSLAVSGNTGELFF. CDR3 nucleotide sequence: TGCGCCAGCAGCTTGGCGGTTAGCGGGAACACCGGGGAGCTGTTTTTT.

The V and J genes are TRBV2 and TRBJ2-7; TRBD1 matches 8 bases. The CDR3 contains 14 residues. V shed 3 bases, J shed 1 base, and the junction held 2 bases outside the gene matches. Germline assignment: CDR1 SNHLY and CDR2 FYNNEI. CDR3 protein: CASSETGVSYEQYF. In nucleotides, the CDR3 is TGTGCCAGCAGTGAGACAGGGGTGTCCTACGAGCAGTACTTC.

This chain joins TRBV5-1 and TRBJ1-3, with TRBD1 matching 9 bases. V lost 5 bases and J lost 7; bases outside the gene matches: 4. The CDR3 covers 13 residues. The germline V gene encodes CDR1 SGHRS and CDR2 YFSETQ. CDR3 loop: CASRETGGNTIYF. The CDR3 DNA reads as TGCGCCAGCAGAGAGACAGGGGGGAACACCATATATTTT. Combining the CDR3 with reference TRBV5-1 and TRBJ1-3 gives the whole variable domain KAGVTQTPRYLIKTRGQQVTLSCSPISGHRSVSWYQQTPGQGLQFLFEYFSETQRNKGNFPGRFSGRQFSNSRSEMNVSTLELGDSALYLCASRETGGNTIYFGEGSWLTVV.

V gene TRBV2 combines with J gene TRBJ1-1; 7 bases align to TRBD1. Per the germline V gene, CDR1 is SNHLY and CDR2 is FYNNEI. The CDR3 is 13 residues long. V gave up 6 bases and J gave up 5 bases; unmatched junction bases: 6. In nucleotides, the CDR3 is TGTGCCAGCAGCACAGGGGTGTGGACTGAAGCTTTCTTT. Translating it yields CASSTGVWTEAFF.

The J gene is TRBJ2-5, the V gene TRBV7-8, with 12 bases lining up with TRBD2. The ends lost 2 bases at V and 5 bases at J; junction bases unmatched: 0. In germline, CDR1 is SGHVS, CDR2 FQNEAQ. CDR3 size: 14 residues. This chain's CDR3 is CASSLLAGGETQYF. CDR3 nucleotides: TGTGCCAGCAGCTTACTAGCGGGAGGGGAGACCCAGTACTTC.

The chain links TRBV7-2 to TRBJ2-7, with D perhaps TRBD2 (5 bases). The CDR3 contains 14 residues. Trimming took off 5 bases at V and 0 bases at J, with 11 bases between the two ends. Germline values: CDR1 SGHTA, CDR2 FQGNSA. The CDR3: CASSEGTVSYEQYF. Written as DNA, the CDR3 is TGTGCCAGCAGCGAGGGCACAGTCTCCTACGAGCAGTACTTC.

The CDR3 loop reads CASSLGLAGAADTQYF. The CDR3 DNA sequence: TGTGCCAGCAGCTTGGGACTAGCGGGAGCGGCAGATACGCAGTATTTT. The chain carries TRBV7-3 and TRBJ2-3; 14 bases map to TRBD2. J gave up 4 bases and V 3 bases, and 3 bases lay outside the gene matches. Germline V gene lookup returns CDR1 SGHTA and CDR2 FQGTGA. The CDR3 runs 16 residues.

The rearrangement uses TRBV30 and TRBJ1-5; D not certain. The V and J ends lost 0 bases and 4 bases respectively, with 13 bases between them. The germline V gene encodes CDR1 GTSNPN and CDR2 SVGIG (reference sequence). CDR3 length: 15 amino acids. For the CDR3, the DNA is TGTGCCTGGAGTGTACGTGGACGGGGAAATCAGCCCCAGCATTTT. It codes for CAWSVRGRGNQPQHF.

With respect to this clone: The limits of the CDR3 on the DNA are not certain, so only TCRdb's listed CDR3 is given. The chain links TRBV6-5 to TRBJ2-2; the table's D call, TRBD1, was not checked against the DNA. Ends included, the CDR3 has 15 residues. CDR1 and CDR2 from the germline V gene are MNHEY and SVGAGI. CDR3 in amino acids: CASSSSGQNTGELFF.

V gene TRBV27 combines with J gene TRBJ1-1; D gene ambiguous. Germline V gives CDR1 MNHEY, CDR2 SMNVEV (reference sequence). V was trimmed by 7 bases and J by 3 bases, leaving 6 bases between them. CDR3 length equals 11 residues. CDR3 sequence: CASTPYTEAFF. CDR3 bases: TGTGCCAGCACCCCTTACACTGAAGCTTTCTTT.

The V call is TRBV20-1, the J call TRBJ2-7; 7 bases match TRBD2. The ends lost 3 bases at V and 0 bases at J; junction bases unmatched: 5. The germline V gene encodes CDR1 DFQATT and CDR2 SNEGSKA (reference sequence). The length of the CDR3 is 14 residues. The chain's CDR3 is CSASVSGNSYEQYF. The CDR3 region has the DNA TGCAGTGCTAGTGTCAGCGGGAACTCCTACGAGCAGTACTTC.

V and J are TRBV19 and TRBJ2-1, with TRBD1 matching 9 bases. The length of the CDR3 is 12 residues. In germline, CDR1 is LNHDA, CDR2 SQIVND (reference sequence). Germline trimming cut 8 bases from V and 6 bases from J; bases unmatched to any gene: 2. This chain's CDR3 is CASRTGVNEQFF. The DNA of the CDR3 is TGTGCCAGTCGGACAGGGGTCAATGAGCAGTTCTTC.

The V and J genes are TRBV24-1 and TRBJ2-2; D is unresolved. This CDR3 region has 12 residues. Trimming cost V 7 bases and J 7 bases, with 9 bases left between them. Germline CDR1 is KGHDR and CDR2 is SFDVKD. The CDR3 nucleotides are TGTGCCACCAGCCCCTTCAGCGGGGAGCTGTTTTTT. Protein: CATSPFSGELFF.

This clone was recorded a few times. The chain employs TRBV19 and TRBJ2-7; 8 bases fit TRBD1. The CDR3 loop spans 15 amino acids. The V segment lost 3 bases and the J segment 0 bases; nucleotides outside the gene matches: 4. CDR1 is LNHDA, CDR2 SQIVND, per germline (reference sequence). As DNA, the CDR3 is TGTGCCAGTAGTATTCGGACAGGGAGCTCCTACGAGCAGTACTTC. Its protein is CASSIRTGSSYEQYF.

The chain links TRBV30 to TRBJ2-7; 7 positions match TRBD1. The CDR3 loop spans 14 amino acids. J gave up 2 bases and V 2 bases, and 6 bases lay outside the gene matches. CDR1 is GTSNPN, CDR2 SVGIG, per germline (reference sequence). CDR3 in DNA: TGTGCCTGGAGTCGTACCGGGACAGCCTACGAGCAGTACTTC. Translating gives CAWSRTGTAYEQYF.

J is TRBJ1-3 and V is TRBV4-1; D gene uncertain. V was trimmed by 0 bases and J by 1 base, leaving 7 bases between them. CDR3 size: 15 residues. The germline V gene encodes CDR1 MGHRA and CDR2 YSYEKL. The CDR3 DNA follows: TGCGCCAGCAGCCAAGATGACTTTTCTGGAAACACCATATATTTT. Translating it yields CASSQDDFSGNTIYF.

The rearrangement joins TRBV18 to TRBJ2-1; TRBD2 is a possible D gene (7 bases). The CDR3 contains 15 residues. Germline V gives CDR1 KGHSH, CDR2 LQKENI. With 3 bases removed from V and 7 bases from J, the gap between germline ends came to 16 bases. CDR3 nucleotides: TGTGCCAGCTCACCTCAGAGCGGGACACTTAATGAGCAGTTCTTC. Translation: CASSPQSGTLNEQFF.